This T cell receptor (beta chain) was retrieved from a study of T cells in localized non-small cell lung cancer. Points from the study as a whole: Uninvolved adjacent lung showed higher T cell clonality than tumor. A median of approximately 50 clones ranked among the top 100 in tumor appeared in adjacent lung.

This clone was observed a few times. The antigen is undetermined. Libraries were prepared by immunoSEQ multiplex PCR; TCRdb keeps only in-frame clonotypes and omits some of them. The sample contains around 29,000 clones, 85% to 95% of which appear only once. The CDR3 has 13 amino acids. Trimming took off 8 bases at V and 4 bases at J, with 12 bases between the two ends. CDR1 is MDHEN and CDR2 is SYDVKM in the germline V gene. The sequence derives from a female donor older than 55 with stage I lung adenocarcinoma. The chain carries TRBV28 and TRBJ1-5, with a possible D match to TRBD1 (5 bases). Material: peripheral blood, obtained before any cancer treatment. CDR3 nucleotides: TGTGCCAGCCGGGGACCCCTAAATCAGCCCCAGCATTTT. This codes for CASRGPLNQPQHF.